The 4 T cell receptor beta chains below all came from one sample that was sequenced in a study of T cells in Graves' hyperthyroidism and ophthalmopathy. TCR beta CDR3 regions were amplified from RNA. The study used the HTBI primer set for a first-round RT-PCR of the TCR CDR3. MiXCR, run by TCRdb on the multiplex PCR reads, gives a single entry per CDR3 protein. The table records around 350,000 distinct CDR3 sequences, about 15% of them present only once. The specimen sequenced was blood. These receptors originate from a woman aged 30 to 39 with Graves' ophthalmopathy.

This clonotype was recorded at least ten times. DNA of the CDR3: TGCGCCAGCAGCCATCGGGGGCCGGATAGCAATCAGCCCCAGCATTTT. It specifies CASSHRGPDSNQPQHF. The rearrangement links TRBV5-1 to TRBJ1-5; D is perhaps TRBD1 (6 bases). The CDR3 spans 16 residues. V was clipped by 4 bases and J by 0 bases, with 14 bases between them. Germline CDR1 SGHRS, CDR2 YFSETQ.

This clonotype has ten or more counts. The rearrangement joins TRBV6-6 to TRBJ1-6, with D hard to call. V dropped 2 bases and J dropped 8 bases, with 10 bases sitting between them. Per the germline V gene, CDR1 is MNHNY and CDR2 is SVGAGI (reference sequence). CDR3 length equals 14 residues. CDR3 nucleotide sequence: TGTGCCAGCAGTTACAAGGGCGGGTATTCACCCCTCCACTTT. Amino acids: CASSYKGGYSPLHF.

This clonotype was counted at least ten times. CDR3 coding DNA: TGCAGCGCCCAGCGCGGTGGGGACACTGAAGCTTTCTTT. As protein: CSAQRGGDTEAFF. J is TRBJ1-1 and V is TRBV29-1; D is unclear. V was shortened by 7 bases and J by 3 bases, with 15 bases between the two germline ends. CDR3 size: 13 residues. Germline values: CDR1 SQVTM, CDR2 ANQGSEA.

This clonotype has a count of ten or more. The chain links TRBV3-1 to TRBJ1-4, with D possibly being TRBD1 (5 bases). Germline values: CDR1 LGHDT, CDR2 YNNKEL (reference sequence). V was clipped by 4 bases and J by 0 bases, with 18 bases between them. The CDR3 contains 18 residues. The CDR3 loop reads CASSPSMRGSSTNEKLFF. The CDR3 region has the DNA TGTGCCAGCAGCCCCTCGATGCGGGGGTCCTCAACTAATGAAAAACTGTTTTTT.